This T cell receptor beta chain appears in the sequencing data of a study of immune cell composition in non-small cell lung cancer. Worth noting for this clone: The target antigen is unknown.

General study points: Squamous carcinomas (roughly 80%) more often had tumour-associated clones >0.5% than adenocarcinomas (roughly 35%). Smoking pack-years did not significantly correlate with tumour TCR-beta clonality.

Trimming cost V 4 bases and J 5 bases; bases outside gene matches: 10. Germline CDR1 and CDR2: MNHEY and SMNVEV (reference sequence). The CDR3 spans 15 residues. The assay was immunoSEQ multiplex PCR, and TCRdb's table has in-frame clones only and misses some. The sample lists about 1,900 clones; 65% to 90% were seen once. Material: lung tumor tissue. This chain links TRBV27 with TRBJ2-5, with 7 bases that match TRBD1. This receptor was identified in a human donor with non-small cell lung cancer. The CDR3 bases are TGTGCCAGCAGTTCCCGGGACAGTTCCAGGGAGACCCAGTACTTC. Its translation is CASSSRDSSRETQYF.